The source of this TCR beta chain is a study of immune cell composition in non-small cell lung cancer. Findings and limits, study-wide: About four fifths of squamous and 33% of adenocarcinoma cases had tumour-associated clones >0.5%.

This table comes from immunoSEQ multiplex PCR, and its TCRdb copy is limited to in-frame clones, with some not included. This repertoire shows approximately 6,600 clones, roughly three quarters found once; its top ten account for 5% to 7%. Trimming removed 6 bases from V and 0 bases from J, with 8 bases in between. Germline CDR1 reads ENHRY; CDR2 reads SYGVKD. The CDR3 is 14 amino acids. Normal lung was sampled as far from the tumour as possible, at least 3 cm. For this clone: Its target is unknown.

Material: non-adjacent lung tissue. This clonotype was sampled from a human donor with non-small cell lung cancer. The chain links TRBV10-3 to TRBJ2-2; D gene ambiguous. The CDR3 nucleotides read TGTGCCATCAGCCCAAATTCGAACACCGGGGAGCTGTTTTTT. Protein: CAISPNSNTGELFF.